The 9 T cell receptor beta chains below all came from one sample that was sequenced in a study of Graves' ophthalmopathy and Graves' hyperthyroidism (dated by TCRdb to about 2018). Sequenced using an Illumina HiSeq 2000. For repertoire sequencing, the TCR beta CDR3 regions were amplified from RNA transcripts. The first round was an RT-PCR using HTBI primers with the Qiagen OneStep RT-PCR kit, and this first round was followed by a second-round multiplex PCR, then size selection and purification. TCRdb applied fastp at Q25 and MiXCR to the public reads, then kept only in-frame beta chains. Here each entry gathers all rows of one CDR3 protein and keeps the most common genes and DNA. Counted in this sample were 650,000 to 900,000 distinct CDR3 sequences; roughly 40% of them appeared once. In total, the top ten clones hold 44% of the sample. Sequenced: peripheral blood. The receptors here all came from an adult man with Graves' ophthalmopathy.

This clonotype came up once. Here the CDR3 omits its conserved ending phenylalanine or tryptophan, so a read error is the likely source. It is unclear where the CDR3 begins or ends on the DNA, so no DNA is shown, and the CDR3 is as TCRdb lists it. This rearrangement joins TRBV15 to TRBJ2-5. The CDR3 sequence runs 8 residues, both termini included. The V gene's germline CDR1 is LNHNV and CDR2 YYDKDF (reference sequence). CDR3 region: CATSRDPG.

The rearrangement joins TRBV2 to TRBJ2-7; D is unresolved. Germline CDR1 reads SNHLY; CDR2 reads FYNNEI. The CDR3 is 15 residues long. V lost 6 bases and J 4 bases, leaving 19 bases between the germline ends. CDR3 bases: TGTGCCAGCAGCCAATACCGGGTCCCTTCATACGAGCAGTACTTC. Amino acids: CASSQYRVPSYEQYF.

The chain links TRBV12-3 or TRBV12-4 to TRBJ1-5, with 11 nucleotides matching TRBD1. V shed 5 bases, J shed 6 bases, and the junction held 6 bases outside the gene matches. This CDR3 is built from 15 residues. In DNA form, the CDR3 reads TGTGCCAGCAGTAAGGACAGGGGGCGAGTTCAGCCCCAGCATTTT. Its translation: CASSKDRGRVQPQHF.

This clonotype appeared a few times. The rearrangement links TRBV20-1 to TRBJ2-7; 8 nucleotides line up with TRBD1. Germline-derived CDR1 and CDR2 are DFQATT and SNEGSKA (reference sequence). The CDR3 extends over 14 amino acids. V trimming: 5 bases; J trimming: 6 bases; junction bases outside the gene matches: 12. In nucleotides, the CDR3 is TGCAGTGCTGCCCCGGGCAGGGGGCAGATCGAGCAGTACTTC. It translates to CSAAPGRGQIEQYF.

V usage is TRBV29-1 and J usage is TRBJ2-5; tentative D call: TRBD1 (5 bases). This CDR3 is built from 11 residues. V lost 3 bases to trimming and J lost 4 bases, with 6 bases between them. In germline, CDR1 is SQVTM, CDR2 ANQGSEA. The DNA for the CDR3 is TGCAGCGTTGATGGGGCAGAGACCCAGTACTTC. Its translation: CSVDGAETQYF.

Written as DNA, the CDR3 is TGCAGTGCTAGAGAGATGGCACAGACGGAGACCCAGTACTTC. Its translation is CSAREMAQTETQYF. The chain couples TRBV20-1 to TRBJ2-5; the D is unclear. This CDR3 is 14 amino acids long. From germline, CDR1 is DFQATT and CDR2 SNEGSKA (reference sequence). V gave up 0 bases and J gave up 5 bases, with 13 bases separating them.

V gene TRBV12-3 or TRBV12-4 combines with J gene TRBJ2-2, with 7 bases matching TRBD1. The CDR3 covers 15 residues. V shed 4 bases and J 0 bases; nucleotides not matched to a gene: 2. CDR3 residues: CASSWDRTNTGELFF. The CDR3 nucleotides are TGTGCCAGCAGTTGGGACAGAACGAACACCGGGGAGCTGTTTTTT.

This clonotype occurred a few times. The chain combines TRBV7-2 with TRBJ1-2; a possible D gene is TRBD1 (5 bases). The V end lost 2 bases, the J end lost 4 bases, and 11 bases lay between the germline ends. There are 14 residues in the CDR3. Germline-derived CDR1 and CDR2 are SGHTA and FQGNSA. The CDR3 region is CASSLNTGTYGYTF. The CDR3 bases are TGTGCCAGCAGCTTAAATACAGGAACCTATGGCTACACCTTC. Together with reference TRBV7-2 and TRBJ1-2, the CDR3 gives the full variable domain: GAGVSQSPSNKVTEKGKDVELRCDPISGHTALYWYRQSLGQGLEFLIYFQGNSAPDKSGLPSDRFSAERTGGSVSTLTIQRTQQEDSAVYLCASSLNTGTYGYTFGSGTRLTVV.

In its sample, this clonotype was seen a few times. The V gene is TRBV7-2, the J gene TRBJ2-5; TRBD1 or TRBD2 may be the D gene (5 bases each). The germline gives CDR1 SGHTA, CDR2 FQGNSA. CDR3 length: 14 residues. V lost 4 bases, J lost 1 base, and 10 bases lay in between. CDR3 residues: CASSSVGVQETQYF. Written as DNA, the CDR3 is TGTGCCAGCAGCTCTGTGGGGGTCCAAGAGACCCAGTACTTC.